The source of this T cell receptor (beta chain) is a study of blood T cell repertoires in COVID-19. Looking at the study overall: Specimens from acute and convalescent COVID-19 originated in the United States, Italy and Spain. PBMCs, B-cell-depleted T cells, or T cells were the source of the cDNA or gDNA that made up the material.

This CDR3 has 15 amino acids. J gave up 5 bases and V 1 base, and 0 bases lay outside the gene matches. Germline V lookup: CDR1 MNHEY, CDR2 SVGAGI. Under the authors' procedure: Using reference gene primer amplification, nucleated cell counts were estimated. The method was immunoSEQ multiplex PCR; TCRdb's version includes in-frame clones alone and lacks a portion of them. V and J calls and clone size are given by that table; D and trimming were obtained from the DNA. The sample has about 170,000 clones; approximately 77% are singletons. The receptor was isolated from an elderly woman with active or convalescent COVID-19. Sequenced input: peripheral blood. The chain carries TRBV6-5 and TRBJ1-6; 9 bases align to TRBD1. The CDR3 region has the DNA TGTGCCAGCAGTTACTGGACAGGGGATAATTCACCCCTCCACTTT. Residues: CASSYWTGDNSPLHF.